This T cell receptor beta chain was recorded in a study of Graves' ophthalmopathy and Graves' hyperthyroidism. Beta-chain TCR CDR3 regions were amplified from RNA transcripts. An opening RT-PCR round employed HTBI primers and preceded a second-round multiplex PCR. Using its own MiXCR run on the multiplex PCR reads, TCRdb lists one record per CDR3 protein. Altogether about half a million distinct CDR3 sequences are present, 13% to 15% being singletons, with the ten largest covering roughly 9.8%. Germline values: CDR1 DFQATT, CDR2 SNEGSKA (reference sequence). The CDR3 runs 13 residues. V lost 5 bases, J lost 2 bases, and 13 bases lay in between. This clonotype came up many times.

Material: blood. This TCR came from a woman aged 25 to 45 with Graves' ophthalmopathy. J is TRBJ2-7 and V is TRBV20-1; perhaps TRBD1 as D (6 bases). The CDR3 sequence is CSASQGQPYEQYF. CDR3 nucleotide sequence: TGCAGTGCTTCTCAGGGGCAGCCCTACGAGCAGTACTTC.